Presented here are 9 T cell receptor beta chains from one specimen sequenced in a study of CD8+ T cells in alopecia areata. Sample treatment: oral pan-JAK inhibitor, 5-10 mg twice daily. RNA was isolated and reverse transcribed to cDNA, the sequencing template. Repertoires were generated with immunoSEQ multiplex PCR, while TCRdb's copy carries only in-frame clones and drops some. The sample includes some 180,000 clones, approximately 50% of them seen just once. The sequences come from CD8+ T cells sorted from blood, collected around week 53, from a patient treated with tofacitinib. These receptors originate from a human donor with alopecia areata.

The chain carries TRBV5-6 and TRBJ2-1; 10 bases align to TRBD1. V lost 3 bases, J lost 6 bases, and 0 bases stayed unmatched. The germline CDR1 and CDR2 sequences are SGHDT and YYEEEE. The CDR3 loop spans 13 amino acids. The CDR3 is CASSWTGGNEQFF. CDR3 DNA sequence: TGTGCCAGCAGCTGGACAGGGGGCAATGAGCAGTTCTTC. The full variable domain, completed using reference TRBV5-6 and TRBJ2-1, is DAGVTQSPTHLIKTRGQQVTLRCSPKSGHDTVSWYQQALGQGPQFIFQYYEEEERQRGNFPDRFSGHQFPNYSSELNVNALLLGDSALYLCASSWTGGNEQFFGPGTRLTVL.

In this sample, this clone turned up a few times. V and J are TRBV7-9 and TRBJ1-1; D is undetermined. The V end was cut by 5 bases, the J end by 5 bases, with 18 bases between. Germline V lookup: CDR1 SEHNR, CDR2 FQNEAQ (reference sequence). There are 15 residues in the CDR3. CDR3 sequence: CASSDPGLTATEAFF. CDR3 DNA: TGTGCCAGCAGCGACCCAGGACTGACGGCTACTGAAGCTTTCTTT.

J is TRBJ2-3 and V is TRBV5-4; 8 positions agree with TRBD2. Germline lookup yields CDR1 SGHNT and CDR2 YYREEE (reference sequence). Trimming at V came to 0 bases and at J to 3 bases, leaving 6 bases not matched to a gene. The CDR3 totals 16 residues. CDR3 in DNA: TGTGCCAGCAGCTTGGTACTAGCGGCGGAGACAGATACGCAGTATTTT. This encodes CASSLVLAAETDTQYF.

This clone has more than one count but fewer than ten. V usage is TRBV25-1 and J usage is TRBJ2-3, with D unclear. CDR1 and CDR2 (germline): MGHDK, SYGVNS. The V end lost 7 bases, the J end lost 3 bases, and 14 bases lay between the germline ends. CDR3 length equals 14 residues. CDR3 loop: CASISETETDTQYF. For the CDR3, the DNA is TGTGCCAGCATCTCGGAAACCGAAACAGATACGCAGTATTTT.

The chain employs TRBV1 and TRBJ2-7. TRBV1 corresponds to a pseudogene. The CDR3 is made up of 12 amino acids. CDR3 sequence (DNA): TGCACCAGCAGCCAGGGGTGCCACGAGCAGTACTTC. Encoded protein: CTSSQGCHEQYF.

V usage is TRBV6-5 and J usage is TRBJ1-1; D remains ambiguous. CDR1 and CDR2 from the germline V gene are MNHEY and SVGAGI. Trimming took 2 bases from V and 11 from J, leaving 9 bases between them. The CDR3 is 11 amino acids. Written as DNA, the CDR3 is TGTGCCAGCAGTTACGAGCGCCGCGCTTTCTTT. Its protein is CASSYERRAFF.

Only one count was recorded for this clone. The J gene is TRBJ2-2, the V gene TRBV15; weak D call: TRBD1 (5 bases). Germline lookup yields CDR1 LNHNV and CDR2 YYDKDF (reference sequence). The CDR3 runs to 17 residues. V lost 0 bases and J lost 4, with 15 bases in between. The CDR3: CATSRDGRTSLTGELFF. Written as DNA, the CDR3 is TGTGCCACCAGCAGAGATGGGCGGACATCCCTCACCGGGGAGCTGTTTTTT.

The J gene is TRBJ2-5, the V gene TRBV30; TRBD2 might be the D (5 bases). Trimming took 3 bases from V and 2 from J, leaving 16 bases between them. Germline V CDR1 and CDR2: GTSNPN, SVGIG (reference sequence). This CDR3 region has 15 residues. For the CDR3, the DNA is TGTGCCTGGAGCCCCACCTCCACTAGACAAGAGACCCAGTACTTC. Its translation is CAWSPTSTRQETQYF.

The chain links TRBV29-1 to TRBJ1-2; D uncertain. The CDR3 has 13 amino acids. The V gene lost 7 bases and the J gene lost 7 bases, with 19 bases spanning the gap. Germline CDR1 is SQVTM and CDR2 is ANQGSEA. The CDR3 protein is CSALTLARVGYTF. The CDR3 DNA sequence: TGCAGCGCCCTGACCCTCGCCCGGGTTGGCTACACCTTC.